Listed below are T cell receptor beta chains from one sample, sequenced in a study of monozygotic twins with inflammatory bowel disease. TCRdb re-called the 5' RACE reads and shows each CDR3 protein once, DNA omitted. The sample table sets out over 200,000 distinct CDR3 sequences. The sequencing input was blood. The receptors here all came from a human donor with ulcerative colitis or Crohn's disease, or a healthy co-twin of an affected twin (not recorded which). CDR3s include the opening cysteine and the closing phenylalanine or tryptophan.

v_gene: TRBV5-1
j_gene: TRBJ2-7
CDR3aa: CASSAQGYYEQYF

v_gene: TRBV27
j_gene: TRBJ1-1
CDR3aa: CASSFSGGMGEAFF

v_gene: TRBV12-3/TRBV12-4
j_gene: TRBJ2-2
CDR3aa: CASRGQLNTGELFF

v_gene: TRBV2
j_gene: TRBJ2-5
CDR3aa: CASRPGRAQETQYF

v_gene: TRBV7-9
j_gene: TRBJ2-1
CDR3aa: CASSSPDRWEGGQFF

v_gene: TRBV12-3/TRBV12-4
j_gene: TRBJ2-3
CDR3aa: CASTLWGQDTQYF

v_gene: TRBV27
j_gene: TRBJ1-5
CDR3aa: CASSFPRFTAVYSNQPQHF

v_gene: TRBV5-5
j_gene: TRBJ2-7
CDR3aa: CASSFLDVPGDEQYF

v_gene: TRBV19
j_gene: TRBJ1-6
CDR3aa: CASGLPGHPSPLHF

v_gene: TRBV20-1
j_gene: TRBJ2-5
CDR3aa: CSAEGQGTETQYF

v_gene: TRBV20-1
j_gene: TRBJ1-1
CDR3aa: CSARTGVTEAFF

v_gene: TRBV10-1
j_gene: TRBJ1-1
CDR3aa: CASSEEGAMNTEAFF

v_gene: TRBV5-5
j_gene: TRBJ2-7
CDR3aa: CASSFEGQGIEQYF

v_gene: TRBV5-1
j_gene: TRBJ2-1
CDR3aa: CASSPHQAAVANEQFF

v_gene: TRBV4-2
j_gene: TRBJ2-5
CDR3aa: CASSLSQGQGETQYF

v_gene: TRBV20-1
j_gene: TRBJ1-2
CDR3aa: CSASSGNYGYTF

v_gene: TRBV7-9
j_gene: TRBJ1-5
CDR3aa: CASSLEPNQPQHF

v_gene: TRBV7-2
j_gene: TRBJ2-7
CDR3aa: CASSFGRLAVLEQYF

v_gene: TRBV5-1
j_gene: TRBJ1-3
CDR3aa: CASSIQGFSDTIYF

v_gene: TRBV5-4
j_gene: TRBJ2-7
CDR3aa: CASSFGGILAGALYEQYF

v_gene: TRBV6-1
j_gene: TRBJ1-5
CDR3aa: CASSPTGGGQPQHF

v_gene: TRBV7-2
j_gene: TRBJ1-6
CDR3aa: CASSLGSVNSPLHF

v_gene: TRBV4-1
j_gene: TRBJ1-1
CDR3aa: CASSQVGALNTEAFF

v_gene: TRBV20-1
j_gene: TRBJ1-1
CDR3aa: CSASGQAEAFF

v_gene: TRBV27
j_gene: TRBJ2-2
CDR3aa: CASRYRDRARTGELFF

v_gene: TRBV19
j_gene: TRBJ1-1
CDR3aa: CASTRTGWTEAFF

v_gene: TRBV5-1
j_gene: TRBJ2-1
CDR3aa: CASSLNPTSGAGEEQFF

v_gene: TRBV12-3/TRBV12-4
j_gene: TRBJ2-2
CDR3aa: CASSMGTGELFF

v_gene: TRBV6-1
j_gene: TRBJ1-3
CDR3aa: CASAQTGTEPGNTIYF

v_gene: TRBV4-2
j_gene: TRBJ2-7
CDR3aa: CASSQRAGPYEQYF

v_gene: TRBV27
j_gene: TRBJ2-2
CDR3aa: CASSLSAGTGELFF

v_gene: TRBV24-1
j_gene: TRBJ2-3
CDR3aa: CATSDPGLRGPDTQYF

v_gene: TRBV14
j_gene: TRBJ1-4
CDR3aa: CASSHLTGENEKLFF

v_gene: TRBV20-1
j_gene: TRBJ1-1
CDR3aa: CSAAGGNTEAFF

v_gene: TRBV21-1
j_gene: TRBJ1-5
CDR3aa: CASSKGEGHQPQHF

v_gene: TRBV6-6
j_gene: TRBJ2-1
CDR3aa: CASRGVLRYNEQFF

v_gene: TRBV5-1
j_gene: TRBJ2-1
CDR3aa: CASSPGGASDEQFF

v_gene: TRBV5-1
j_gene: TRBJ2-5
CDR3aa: CASRDTGTWEETQYF

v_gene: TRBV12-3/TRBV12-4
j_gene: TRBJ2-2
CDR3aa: CASSLGGGGTGELFF

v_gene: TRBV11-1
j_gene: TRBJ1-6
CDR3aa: CASSPTPTGLLHF

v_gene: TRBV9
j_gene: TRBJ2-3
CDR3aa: CASSQTSYGPASTDTQYF

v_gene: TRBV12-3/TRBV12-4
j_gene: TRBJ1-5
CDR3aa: CASSLQGTGGNQPQHF

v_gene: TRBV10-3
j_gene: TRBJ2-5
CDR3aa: CAILRDFMETQYF